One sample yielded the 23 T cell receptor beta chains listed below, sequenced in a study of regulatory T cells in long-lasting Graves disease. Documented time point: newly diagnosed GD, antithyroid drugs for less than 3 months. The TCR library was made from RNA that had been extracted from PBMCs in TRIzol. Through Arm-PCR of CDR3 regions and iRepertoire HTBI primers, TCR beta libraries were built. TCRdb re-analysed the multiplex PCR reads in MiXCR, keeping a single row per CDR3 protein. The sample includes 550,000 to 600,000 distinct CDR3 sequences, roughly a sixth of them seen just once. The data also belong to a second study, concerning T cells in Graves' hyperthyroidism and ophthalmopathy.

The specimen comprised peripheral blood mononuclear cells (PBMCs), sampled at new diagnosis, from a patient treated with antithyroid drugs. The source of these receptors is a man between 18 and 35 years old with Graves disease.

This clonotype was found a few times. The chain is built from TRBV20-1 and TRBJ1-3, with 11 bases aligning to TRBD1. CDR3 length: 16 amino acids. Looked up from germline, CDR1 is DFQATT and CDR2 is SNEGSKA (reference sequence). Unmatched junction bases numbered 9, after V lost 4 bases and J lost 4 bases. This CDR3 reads CSAKDVGQGGGNTIYF. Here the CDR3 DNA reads TGCAGTGCTAAGGACGTGGGACAGGGGGGAGGAAACACCATATATTTT.

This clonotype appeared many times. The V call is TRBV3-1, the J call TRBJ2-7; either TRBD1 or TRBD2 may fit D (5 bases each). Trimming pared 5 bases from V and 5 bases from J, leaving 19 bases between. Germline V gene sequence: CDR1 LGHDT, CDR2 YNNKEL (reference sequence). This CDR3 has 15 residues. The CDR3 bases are TGTGCCAGCAGCGCTACACACCGGGGCTTGGACGAGCAGTACTTC. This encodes CASSATHRGLDEQYF.

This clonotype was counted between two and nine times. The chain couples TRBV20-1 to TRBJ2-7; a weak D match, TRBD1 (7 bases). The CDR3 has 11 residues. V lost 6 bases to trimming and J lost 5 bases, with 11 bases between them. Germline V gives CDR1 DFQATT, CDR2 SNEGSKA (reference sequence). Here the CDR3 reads CSALRGDEQYF. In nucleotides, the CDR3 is TGCAGTGCCCTCAGGGGGGACGAGCAGTACTTC.

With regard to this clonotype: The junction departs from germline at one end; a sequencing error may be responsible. The CDR3 loop is CAGSPTGGEKLFF. The CDR3 DNA follows: TGTGCCGGCAGCCCCACGGGCGGTGAAAAACTGTTTTTT. The rearrangement links TRBV3-1 to TRBJ1-4; D call uncertain. The CDR3 loop spans 13 amino acids. Germline CDR1 LGHDT, CDR2 YNNKEL (reference sequence).

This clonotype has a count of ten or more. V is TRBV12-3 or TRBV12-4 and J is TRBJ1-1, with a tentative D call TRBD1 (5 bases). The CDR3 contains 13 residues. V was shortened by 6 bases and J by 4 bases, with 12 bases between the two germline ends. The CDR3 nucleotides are TGTGCCAGCAGCCCCATGGGGGGCACTGAAGCTTTCTTT. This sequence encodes CASSPMGGTEAFF.

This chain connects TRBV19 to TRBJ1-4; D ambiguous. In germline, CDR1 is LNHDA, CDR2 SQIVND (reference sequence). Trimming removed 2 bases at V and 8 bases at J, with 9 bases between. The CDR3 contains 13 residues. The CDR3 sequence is CASSIREPEKLFF. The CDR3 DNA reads TGTGCCAGTAGTATACGAGAACCGGAAAAACTGTTTTTT.

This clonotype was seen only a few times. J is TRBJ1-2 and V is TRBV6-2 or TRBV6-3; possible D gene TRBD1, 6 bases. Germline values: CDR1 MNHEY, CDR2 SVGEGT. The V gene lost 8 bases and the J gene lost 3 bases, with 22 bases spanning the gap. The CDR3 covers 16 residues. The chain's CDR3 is CASWAAVLGAHYGYTF. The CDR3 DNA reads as TGTGCCAGCTGGGCCGCCGTTCTGGGGGCTCACTATGGCTACACCTTC.

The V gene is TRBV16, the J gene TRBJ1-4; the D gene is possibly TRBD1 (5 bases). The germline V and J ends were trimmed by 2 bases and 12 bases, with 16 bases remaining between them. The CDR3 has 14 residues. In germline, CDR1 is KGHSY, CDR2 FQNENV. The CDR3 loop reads CASSQLGQGEQLFF. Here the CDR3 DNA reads TGTGCCAGCAGCCAACTGGGGCAGGGCGAACAACTGTTTTTT.

The CDR3 DNA is TGTGCCAGCAGCTTAGGGACTTACACAGATACGCAGTATTTT. Translation: CASSLGTYTDTQYF. The J gene is TRBJ2-3, the V gene TRBV7-9, with D maybe TRBD2 (5 bases). Germline CDR1 is SEHNR and CDR2 is FQNEAQ (reference sequence). CDR3 length equals 14 residues. V lost 1 base to trimming and J lost 2 bases, with 7 bases between them.

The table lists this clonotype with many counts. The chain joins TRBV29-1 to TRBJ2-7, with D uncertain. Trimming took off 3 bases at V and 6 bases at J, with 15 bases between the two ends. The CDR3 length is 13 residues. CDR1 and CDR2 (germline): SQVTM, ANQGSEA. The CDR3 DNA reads TGCAGCGTTGATGGTTGGTGGGGTGGCGAGCAGTACTTC. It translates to CSVDGWWGGEQYF.

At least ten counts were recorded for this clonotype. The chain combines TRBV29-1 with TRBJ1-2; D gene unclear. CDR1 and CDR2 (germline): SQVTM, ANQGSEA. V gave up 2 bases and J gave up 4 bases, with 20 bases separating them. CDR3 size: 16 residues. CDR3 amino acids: CSVESPGAIPLYGYTF. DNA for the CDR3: TGCAGCGTTGAAAGTCCGGGAGCAATTCCGCTCTATGGCTACACCTTC.

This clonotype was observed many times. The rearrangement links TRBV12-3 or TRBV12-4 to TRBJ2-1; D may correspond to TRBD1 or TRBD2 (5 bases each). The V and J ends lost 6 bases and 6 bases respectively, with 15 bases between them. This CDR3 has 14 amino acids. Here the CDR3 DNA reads TGTGCCAGCAGGCAAGTGGGACGGATCAATGAGCAGTTCTTC. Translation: CASRQVGRINEQFF.

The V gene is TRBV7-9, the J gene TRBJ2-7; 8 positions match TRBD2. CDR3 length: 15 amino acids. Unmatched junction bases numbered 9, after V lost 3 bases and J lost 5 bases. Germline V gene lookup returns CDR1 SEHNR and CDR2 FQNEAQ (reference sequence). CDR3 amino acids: CASSFSRGRGDEQYF. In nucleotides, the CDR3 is TGTGCCAGCAGCTTTTCTCGTGGGCGGGGGGACGAGCAGTACTTC.

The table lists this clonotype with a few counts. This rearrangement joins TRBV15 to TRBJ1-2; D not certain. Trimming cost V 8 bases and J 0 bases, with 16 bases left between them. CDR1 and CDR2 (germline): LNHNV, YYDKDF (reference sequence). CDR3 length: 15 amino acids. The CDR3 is CATWQSGFANYGYTF. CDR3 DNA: TGTGCCACCTGGCAATCGGGGTTTGCTAACTATGGCTACACCTTC.

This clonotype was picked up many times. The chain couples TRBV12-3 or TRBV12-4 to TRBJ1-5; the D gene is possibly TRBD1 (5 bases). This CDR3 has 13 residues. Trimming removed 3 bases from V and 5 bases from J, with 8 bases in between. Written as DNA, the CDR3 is TGTGCCAGCAGTTTCGGGGCGGATCAGCCCCAGCATTTT. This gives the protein CASSFGADQPQHF.

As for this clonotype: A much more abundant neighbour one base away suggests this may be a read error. CDR3 coding DNA: TGTGCCAGCAGCTTAGGAAGGGTCGCCTACGAGCAGTACTTC. Its protein product is CASSLGRVAYEQYF. The rearrangement links TRBV11-2 to TRBJ2-7, with D uncertain. Germline V gene sequence: CDR1 SGHAT, CDR2 FQNNGV. Trimming left V 1 base short and J 2 bases short, with 9 bases between. CDR3 length equals 14 residues.

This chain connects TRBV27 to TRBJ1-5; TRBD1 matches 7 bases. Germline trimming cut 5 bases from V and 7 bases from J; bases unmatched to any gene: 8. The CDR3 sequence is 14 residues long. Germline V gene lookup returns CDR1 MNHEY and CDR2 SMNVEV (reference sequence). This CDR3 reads CASSRGRGKQPQHF. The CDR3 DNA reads TGTGCCAGCAGTCGCGGCAGGGGGAAACAGCCCCAGCATTTT.

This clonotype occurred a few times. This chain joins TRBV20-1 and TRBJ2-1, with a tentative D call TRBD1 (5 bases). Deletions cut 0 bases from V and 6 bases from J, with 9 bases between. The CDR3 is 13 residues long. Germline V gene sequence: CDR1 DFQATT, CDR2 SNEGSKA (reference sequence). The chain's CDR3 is CSAREPGLNEQFF. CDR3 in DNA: TGCAGTGCTAGAGAACCAGGGCTCAATGAGCAGTTCTTC.

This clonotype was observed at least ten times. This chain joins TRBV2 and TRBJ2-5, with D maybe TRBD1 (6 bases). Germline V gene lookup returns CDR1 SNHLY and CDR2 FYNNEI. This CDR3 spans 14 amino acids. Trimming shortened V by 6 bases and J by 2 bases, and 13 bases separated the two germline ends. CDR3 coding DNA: TGTGCCAGCAGCGAACAGGGCTCACAAGAGACCCAGTACTTC. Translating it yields CASSEQGSQETQYF.

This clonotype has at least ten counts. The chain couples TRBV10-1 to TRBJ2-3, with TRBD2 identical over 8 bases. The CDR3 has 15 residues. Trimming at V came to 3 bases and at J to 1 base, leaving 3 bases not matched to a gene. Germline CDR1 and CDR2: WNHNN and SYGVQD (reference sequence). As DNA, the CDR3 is TGCGCCAGCAGTGATAGCGGGACGGGCACAGATACGCAGTATTTT. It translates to CASSDSGTGTDTQYF.

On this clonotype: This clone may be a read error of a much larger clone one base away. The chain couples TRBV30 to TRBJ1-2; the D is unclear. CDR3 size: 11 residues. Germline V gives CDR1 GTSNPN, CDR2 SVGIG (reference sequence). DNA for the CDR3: TGTACCTGGAGCAGGTTGCTTGGCTACACCTTC. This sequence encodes CTWSRLLGYTF.

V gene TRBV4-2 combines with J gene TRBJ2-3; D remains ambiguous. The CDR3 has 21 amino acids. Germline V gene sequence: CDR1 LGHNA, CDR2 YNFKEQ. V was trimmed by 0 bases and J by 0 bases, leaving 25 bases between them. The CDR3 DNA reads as TGTGCCAGCAGCCAAGAGTTCCCCGACTTCTCCGACCGTTCTAGCACAGATACGCAGTATTTT. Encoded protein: CASSQEFPDFSDRSSTDTQYF.

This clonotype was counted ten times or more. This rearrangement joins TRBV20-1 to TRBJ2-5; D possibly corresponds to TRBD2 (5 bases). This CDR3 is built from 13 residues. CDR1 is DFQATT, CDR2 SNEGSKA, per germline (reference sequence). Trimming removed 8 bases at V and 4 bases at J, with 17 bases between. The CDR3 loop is CSHNPLARETQYF. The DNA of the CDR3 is TGCAGTCACAACCCCCTAGCTCGAGAGACCCAGTACTTC.